The clone carrying this TCR beta chain was detected many times. Its antigen is unidentified. CDR1 and CDR2 from the germline V gene are ENHRY and SYGVKD. V gave up 0 bases and J gave up 4 bases, with 18 bases separating them. This CDR3 region has 17 residues. Breast cancer patients provided tissue from their axillary draining lymph nodes. This sample is drawn from a study of breast tumors, draining lymph nodes, adjacent tissues. Study-level findings and limits: Data only fit, rather than demonstrated, lymph node origin of most tumor T cells. Tumors had less TCR diversity than lymph nodes, more than nontumor tissue. Findings are consistent with lymph node origin and intratumoral expansion of most tumor T cells.

MiXCR, run by TCRdb on the multiplex PCR reads, gives a single entry per CDR3 protein. The sample yields 83,000 or so distinct CDR3 sequences, approximately 19% seen once. The clonotype was recovered from a female donor with breast cancer. Some clones in this sample may be carry-over from other donors' samples. The specimen sequenced was axillary lymph node tissue. The chain couples TRBV10-3 to TRBJ1-2; D is ambiguous. CDR3 sequence: CAISESVTGIFFYGYTF. DNA for the CDR3: TGTGCCATCAGTGAGTCAGTTACGGGCATTTTTTTCTATGGCTACACCTTC.